This entry is about one T cell receptor (beta chain). Its antigen is not known. This sample is part of a study of T-cell memory formation after mild COVID-19. Constant-segment primers served in 5'RACE that generated TCR alpha and TCR beta cDNA libraries bearing sample barcodes and UMIs. Via MiXCR, TCRdb re-called the 5' RACE reads, giving one row per CDR3 protein. The table has 95,000 to 120,000 distinct CDR3 sequences, 18% seen once; the top ten hold approximately 5.1%. Findings and limits, study-wide: Specificity for SARS-CoV-2 was not confirmed among the second-wave clones peaking on day 37. Clones shrinking between day 15 and 85 showed a balanced CD4/CD8 split, and those that grew later tilted toward CD4+. Clones that contracted clustered mainly in CM and EM if CD4+ and in EMRA if CD8+.

Germline V CDR1 and CDR2: SGHTA, FQGTGA. The ends were cut back, 1 base at V and 1 base at J, with 1 base in the middle. The CDR3 runs 12 residues. This clonotype was sampled from a young man who had mild COVID-19 (a few samples of this study predate the infection). Cell type and time point are not known. Specimen: PBMCs or a T cell subset sorted from them (not recorded which). V usage is TRBV7-3 and J usage is TRBJ1-2; D remains ambiguous. The CDR3 DNA reads TGTGCCAGCAGCTTAAATAACTATGGCTACACCTTC. Encoded protein: CASSLNNYGYTF.